Shown below are 10 T cell receptor beta chains from a single sample sequenced in a study of blood T cells in healthy people across ages. A sample-barcoded 5' primer and a J-beta primer mix were used in a second PCR of about 6 to 11 cycles. MiXCR, run by TCRdb on the 5' RACE reads, gives a single entry per CDR3 protein. The sample includes over 1,500,000 distinct CDR3 sequences, 40% to 55% seen only once; the top ten take over 2%. Input material: blood. These receptors were taken from a woman aged 40 to 50 in good health.

The genes are TRBV5-1 and TRBJ1-2, with D unclear. CDR3 length equals 14 residues. V dropped 4 bases and J dropped 2 bases, with 12 bases sitting between them. Germline loops: CDR1 SGHRS, CDR2 YFSETQ. CDR3 coding DNA: TGCGCCAGCAGCGAGACAACCGCCAACTATGGCTACACCTTC. It is translated as CASSETTANYGYTF.

This sequence joins TRBV28 and TRBJ2-7, with D uncertain. The germline CDR1 and CDR2 sequences are MDHEN and SYDVKM. V gave up 10 bases and J gave up 2 bases, with 15 bases separating them. This CDR3 is 13 amino acids long. CDR3 sequence: CATSPDGPYEQYF. The CDR3 DNA reads as TGTGCCACCAGCCCCGACGGCCCCTACGAGCAGTACTTC.

This clonotype is a singleton in its sample. The chain carries TRBV7-6 and TRBJ1-2; a possible D gene is TRBD1 (5 bases). Germline CDR1 is SGHVS and CDR2 is FNYEAQ. This CDR3 is 13 amino acids long. V dropped 4 bases and J dropped 6 bases, with 12 bases sitting between them. CDR3 sequence reads: CASSSGIGDGYTF. CDR3 coding DNA: TGTGCCAGCAGCTCAGGGATCGGCGATGGCTACACCTTC.

The rearrangement uses TRBV20-1 and TRBJ2-3; D is unclear. The CDR3 runs to 14 residues. V gave up 3 bases and J gave up 1 base, with 11 bases separating them. Germline V gene lookup returns CDR1 DFQATT and CDR2 SNEGSKA (reference sequence). The CDR3 region is CSASERGRTDTQYF. In DNA form, the CDR3 reads TGCAGTGCTAGTGAGCGTGGGCGCACAGATACGCAGTATTTT.

The chain has TRBV12-3 or TRBV12-4 and TRBJ1-4; D is unclear. Trimming shortened V by 1 base and J by 8 bases, and 17 bases separated the two germline ends. The CDR3 covers 16 residues. The DNA for the CDR3 is TGTGCCAGCAGTTTAGAATTGATAGGGTCAAGGGAAAAACTGTTTTTT. This sequence encodes CASSLELIGSREKLFF.

A single count supports this clonotype. V is TRBV7-2 and J is TRBJ2-5, with D perhaps assigned TRBD1 or TRBD2 (5 bases each). Trimming removed 7 bases from V and 0 bases from J, with 12 bases in between. The CDR3 runs to 14 residues. In germline, CDR1 is SGHTA, CDR2 FQGNSA. CDR3 in amino acids: CASTGAGYQETQYF. In DNA form, the CDR3 reads TGTGCCAGCACCGGGGCAGGGTACCAAGAGACCCAGTACTTC.

The chain joins TRBV20-1 to TRBJ2-7; perhaps TRBD1 as D (5 bases). The closer fit of TRBJ2-5 to the DNA end suggests the J call may be wrong. The CDR3 contains 14 residues. CDR1 and CDR2 (germline): DFQATT, SNEGSKA (reference sequence). The CDR3 DNA sequence: TGCAGTGCTAGGAAACTTGGGGCGCGAGAGACCCAGTACTTC. Translating gives CSARKLGARETQYF.

The genes are TRBV29-1 and TRBJ1-1, with D uncertain. The CDR3 runs to 12 residues. Trimming took 5 bases from V and 3 from J, leaving 10 bases between them. From germline, CDR1 is SQVTM and CDR2 ANQGSEA. The CDR3 nucleotides are TGCAGCGTTCGGGAAGTCGACACTGAAGCTTTCTTT. The encoded protein is CSVREVDTEAFF.

V and J are TRBV11-2 and TRBJ2-3; the match to TRBD2 covers 8 bases. The CDR3 totals 14 residues. V was clipped by 5 bases and J by 2 bases; unmatched bases: 3. CDR1 and CDR2 from the germline V gene are SGHAT and FQNNGV. CDR3 bases: TGTGCCAGCAGCGCACTAGCGGACACAGATACGCAGTATTTT. The encoded protein is CASSALADTDTQYF.

This rearrangement joins TRBV7-2 to TRBJ2-3, with 9 bases aligning to TRBD2. This CDR3 has 17 residues. Germline V gene sequence: CDR1 SGHTA, CDR2 FQGNSA. Trimming removed 5 bases from V and 2 bases from J; junction bases left unmatched: 11. The CDR3 sequence is CASSARQLAGYTDTQYF. For the CDR3, the DNA is TGTGCCAGCAGCGCCCGCCAGCTAGCGGGGTACACAGATACGCAGTATTTT.